The sequence of this TCR beta chain was determined in a study of OX40 agonist ivuxolimab in advanced cancers. Study-level information: Patients enrolled in dose escalation were diagnosed with hepatocellular carcinoma, melanoma, renal cell or head and neck cancer. In three patients, partial responses were observed, one with hepatocellular carcinoma and two with cutaneous melanoma. Study-wide results and limits: At 0.1 to 3.0 mg/kg and by week 6, CD4+ and CD8+ T cells in the blood had expanded clonally. It was also the case that some nonresponders had low normalized T-cell clonal expansion.

Generated by immunoSEQ multiplex PCR, the TCRdb table keeps only in-frame clones and is missing some. The sample holds approximately 15,000 clones, roughly 78% seen once. Germline lookup yields CDR1 MNHEY and CDR2 SMNVEV (reference sequence). This CDR3 region has 15 residues. V was cut by 8 bases and J by 10 bases, with 26 bases left in between. On this clone: Its specificity is unknown.

The gene calls are TRBV27 and TRBJ1-1, with D perhaps matching TRBD1 (6 bases). The specimen was CD4+ or CD8+ T cells sorted from blood, collected in a trial of the OX40 agonist ivuxolimab. The TCR was taken from an adult with an advanced solid tumor such as melanoma, head and neck, liver or kidney cancer. The CDR3 region is CASRSPGFTTGRAFF. Written as DNA, the CDR3 is TGTGCCAGCCGGTCCCCTGGTTTTACCACAGGGCGAGCTTTCTTT.